This entry features one T cell receptor (beta chain) sequence. The junction shows a germline mismatch at one end, possibly a read error. In the authors' methods: Amplification with reference gene primers provided the estimates of nucleated cell counts. Using immunoSEQ multiplex PCR, the repertoire was profiled, and TCRdb retains in-frame clones only, with some absent. The V and J calls and the clone size are those of that table, but D and trimming were determined from the DNA. The sample holds approximately 130,000 clones, approximately 85% seen once. The germline gives CDR1 LNHDA, CDR2 SQIVND (reference sequence). There are 11 residues in the CDR3. This sample was taken from a study of blood T cell repertoires in COVID-19. Looking at the study overall: The study drew acute and convalescent COVID-19 samples from the United States, Italy and Spain. The cDNA or gDNA used as material had been derived from T cells, B-cell-depleted T cells, or PBMCs.

The sequence came from a human donor in a cohort sampled during active COVID-19. Specimen: peripheral blood. The V gene is TRBV19, the J gene TRBJ2-4; D not certain. CDR3: CAHGAKNIQYF. The CDR3 DNA reads as TGCGCCCACGGGGCCAAAAACATTCAGTACTTC.